This paragraph reports one T cell receptor beta chain. All enrollees were about 18 to 100 years old and from approximately 24 US areas. In the original workflow: It was from reference gene primer amplification that nucleated cell counts were estimated. Generated by immunoSEQ multiplex PCR, the TCRdb table keeps only in-frame clones and is missing some. That table gives V, J and clone size, and the DNA gave D and trimming. The table includes 200,000 to 300,000 clones, 89% detected once. This sample is drawn from a study of blood T cell repertoires in COVID-19. As for the study in general: Acute and convalescent COVID-19 specimens originated in the United States, Italy and Spain.

The CDR3 consists of 15 residues. The germline CDR1 and CDR2 sequences are SNHLY and FYNNEI. The ends lost 4 bases at V and 5 bases at J; junction bases unmatched: 9. Input material: PBMCs or T cells enriched from blood (not recorded which). V usage is TRBV2 and J usage is TRBJ2-7; 9 bases map to TRBD2. This TCR was sampled from a woman in her twenties or thirties with acute COVID-19. CDR3 sequence: CASSVGGLAINEQYF. CDR3 bases: TGTGCCAGCAGTGTTGGGGGACTAGCTATCAACGAGCAGTACTTC. The whole variable domain, filled in from reference TRBV2 and TRBJ2-7, reads EPEVTQTPSHQVTQMGQEVILRCVPISNHLYFYWYRQILGQKVEFLVSFYNNEISEKSEIFDDQFSVERPDGSNFTLKIRSTKLEDSAMYFCASSVGGLAINEQYFGPGTRLTVT.